This T cell receptor beta chain was recorded in a study of blood T cell repertoires in COVID-19. Study context: The origin of the acute and convalescent COVID-19 samples was the United States, Italy and Spain. T cells, B-cell-depleted T cells, or PBMCs provided the cDNA or gDNA that served as material.

V lost 3 bases, J lost 7 bases, and 10 bases lay in between. This CDR3 comprises 12 residues. Per germline, CDR1 SGHNT and CDR2 YYREEE (reference sequence). Study processing details: For nucleated cells, counts were estimated from reference gene primer amplification. The table came from immunoSEQ multiplex PCR; TCRdb's copy has only in-frame clones and leaves some out. That table is the source of V, J and clone size, and D and trimming were worked out from the DNA. Among 30,000 to 40,000 clones listed, 70% to 90% were seen once. This clone came up once. This chain uses TRBV5-4 with TRBJ1-1; D gene ambiguous. The clonotype comes from a human donor in a cohort sampled during active COVID-19. The sequenced sample consisted of peripheral blood. CDR3 loop: CASSSGLDEAFF. CDR3 nucleotide sequence: TGTGCCAGCAGCTCCGGACTAGATGAAGCTTTCTTT.